Shown below are 28 T cell receptor beta chains from a single sample sequenced in a study of Ad26.COV2.S vaccination and SARS-CoV-2 variants. Sequencing used immunoSEQ multiplex PCR; TCRdb keeps in-frame clones, though not all of them. The sample holds 510,000 or so clones, about 83% seen once. Treatment here: 15 to 20 received Ad26.COV2.S at low or high dose, single or two shots; about five received placebo; per-sample allocation not given. Day 63 after the first vaccine or placebo injection was the time point for sampling. This material consisted of peripheral blood, taken in a trial of Ad26.COV2.S vaccine versus placebo. These receptors all stem from a person between 18 and 60 years old who received the Ad26.COV2.S COVID-19 vaccine or a placebo.

The J gene is TRBJ1-1, the V gene TRBV4-1; no clear D gene. Trimming removed 0 bases from V and 8 bases from J, with 10 bases in between. The CDR3 is made up of 13 amino acids. From germline, CDR1 is MGHRA and CDR2 YSYEKL. The CDR3 DNA reads TGCGCCAGCAGCCAAGATTCTAGCCAGGAAGCTTTCTTT. It specifies CASSQDSSQEAFF.

This chain uses TRBV30 with TRBJ1-1; 7 bases are shared with TRBD1. V shed 0 bases, J shed 3 bases, and the junction held 1 base outside the gene matches. Germline values: CDR1 GTSNPN, CDR2 SVGIG (reference sequence). The CDR3 is 13 residues long. The CDR3 is CAWSVDRDTEAFF. The DNA for the CDR3 is TGTGCCTGGAGTGTAGACAGGGACACTGAAGCTTTCTTT.

This sequence joins TRBV5-1 and TRBJ1-2; 7 nucleotides align to TRBD1. CDR3 length: 14 residues. Germline V gene sequence: CDR1 SGHRS, CDR2 YFSETQ. The ends lost 4 bases at V and 3 bases at J; junction bases unmatched: 6. The CDR3 nucleotides are TGCGCCAGCAGCGTCTCAGGGGGGGACTATGGCTACACCTTC. The encoded protein is CASSVSGGDYGYTF.

This clone occurred once. The J gene is TRBJ2-1, the V gene TRBV4-2; tentatively, D is TRBD1 (6 bases). CDR3 size: 15 residues. Deletions cut 4 bases from V and 8 bases from J, with 18 bases between. The germline CDR1 and CDR2 sequences are LGHNA and YNFKEQ. The DNA for the CDR3 is TGTGCCAGCAGCCTTACAGGGAGCTCGTCGGATGAGCAGTTCTTC. This sequence encodes CASSLTGSSSDEQFF.

This rearrangement joins TRBV6-6 to TRBJ2-3; D not resolved. V was shortened by 2 bases and J by 1 base, with 10 bases between the two germline ends. The CDR3 loop spans 15 amino acids. CDR1 is MNHNY, CDR2 SVGAGI, per germline (reference sequence). DNA for the CDR3: TGTGCCAGCAGTTACCGGATCGGTGGCACAGATACGCAGTATTTT. Its translation is CASSYRIGGTDTQYF.

For the CDR3, the DNA is TGTGCCAGCAGTTACCCCCCTACCTACGAGCAGTACTTC. Its protein product is CASSYPPTYEQYF. The chain uses TRBV28 and TRBJ2-7; D uncertain. From germline, CDR1 is MDHEN and CDR2 SYDVKM. This CDR3 region has 13 residues. The V and J ends lost 4 bases and 2 bases respectively, with 9 bases between them.

This clone appeared once. The V gene is TRBV19, the J gene TRBJ2-1, with 8 bases aligning to TRBD2. The length of the CDR3 is 16 residues. Germline trimming cut 1 base from V and 10 bases from J; bases unmatched to any gene: 12. Germline V gene data show CDR1 as LNHDA and CDR2 as SQIVND (reference sequence). CDR3 amino acids: CASSIGRFSGAWEQFF. The CDR3 coding sequence is TGTGCCAGTAGTATAGGTCGTTTTAGCGGGGCGTGGGAGCAGTTCTTC.

This rearrangement joins TRBV5-6 to TRBJ2-7, with D possibly being TRBD2 (6 bases). Germline CDR1 reads SGHDT; CDR2 reads YYEEEE. This CDR3 is built from 15 residues. The V gene lost 0 bases and the J gene lost 2 bases, with 12 bases spanning the gap. DNA for the CDR3: TGTGCCAGCAGCTTGGTGCGGGGCAGGGCCTACGAGCAGTACTTC. It codes for CASSLVRGRAYEQYF.

The rearrangement uses TRBV29-1 and TRBJ1-2; maybe TRBD1 (6 bases). CDR3 size: 12 residues. V lost 7 bases, J lost 2 bases, and 11 bases lay in between. Germline V gives CDR1 SQVTM, CDR2 ANQGSEA. The CDR3 DNA sequence: TGCAGCGGGAGGGACACCAACTATGGCTACACCTTC. Translated: CSGRDTNYGYTF. The variable domain in full, with the rest retrieved from reference TRBV29-1 and TRBJ1-2, is SAVISQKPSRDICQRGTSLTIQCQVDSQVTMMFWYRQQPGQSLTLIATANQGSEATYESGFVIDKFPISRPNLTFSTLTVSNMSPEDSSIYLCSGRDTNYGYTFGSGTRLTVV.

The chain combines TRBV10-3 with TRBJ1-1, with a weak D call TRBD1 (5 bases). CDR3 length: 15 amino acids. The germline V and J ends were trimmed by 10 bases and 0 bases, with 18 bases remaining between them. Germline CDR1 and CDR2: ENHRY and SYGVKD. CDR3 loop: CATSGAVLMNTEAFF. CDR3 bases: TGTGCCACCTCCGGGGCAGTCCTCATGAACACTGAAGCTTTCTTT.

Concerning this clone itself: Other DNA sequences from this sample encode an identical CDR3 as well. The genes are TRBV9 and TRBJ1-1, with D unclear. The V end was cut by 0 bases, the J end by 1 base, with 7 bases between. CDR3 length: 14 amino acids. Germline values: CDR1 SGDLS, CDR2 YYNGEE. The CDR3: CASSVGPANTEAFF. The CDR3 bases are TGTGCCAGCAGCGTAGGTCCTGCGAACACTGAAGCTTTCTTT.

The gene calls are TRBV10-3 and TRBJ1-2; no clear D gene. The germline V gene encodes CDR1 ENHRY and CDR2 SYGVKD. This CDR3 contains 12 residues. Trimming removed 4 bases from V and 2 bases from J, with 5 bases in between. Here the CDR3 DNA reads TGTGCCATCAGTGTGGGGAACTATGGCTACACCTTC. Protein: CAISVGNYGYTF.

The J gene is TRBJ2-3, the V gene TRBV5-1; 13 bases agree with TRBD2. Germline lookup yields CDR1 SGHRS and CDR2 YFSETQ. After removal of 4 bases from V and 6 bases from J, the junction contained 5 bases not matched to a gene. CDR3 length equals 15 residues. The CDR3 loop reads CASSEELAGGDTQYF. CDR3 bases: TGCGCCAGCAGCGAGGAACTAGCGGGGGGGGATACGCAGTATTTT.

About this clone itself: This CDR3 is missing its conserved last phenylalanine or tryptophan, likely due to a read error. It is unclear where the CDR3 begins or ends on the DNA, so no DNA is shown, and the CDR3 is as TCRdb lists it. The chain links TRBV21-1 to TRBJ2-7; the table calls TRBD1, which could not be checked here. TRBV21-1 is termed a pseudogene. The CDR3 is made up of 11 amino acids, end residues included. The CDR3: CASSCLRMGQL.

This chain uses TRBV5-4 with TRBJ1-2; 10 nucleotides match TRBD1. V dropped 4 bases and J dropped 0; count of bases not matched to a gene: 3. Germline V lookup: CDR1 SGHNT, CDR2 YYREEE (reference sequence). The CDR3 extends over 15 amino acids. The CDR3 sequence: CASSRTGGANYGYTF. Here the CDR3 DNA reads TGTGCCAGCAGCCGGACAGGGGGAGCTAACTATGGCTACACCTTC.

The V and J genes are TRBV5-1 and TRBJ1-1, with D possibly TRBD1 on 6 matching bases. V shed 4 bases and J shed 3 bases, with 16 bases lying between them. CDR1 is SGHRS and CDR2 is YFSETQ in the germline V gene. The CDR3 runs 15 residues. This chain's CDR3 is CASSRITRGHTEAFF. The DNA for the CDR3 is TGCGCCAGCAGCAGGATAACTCGGGGGCACACTGAAGCTTTCTTT. Combining the CDR3 with reference TRBV5-1 and TRBJ1-1 gives the whole variable domain KAGVTQTPRYLIKTRGQQVTLSCSPISGHRSVSWYQQTPGQGLQFLFEYFSETQRNKGNFPGRFSGRQFSNSRSEMNVSTLELGDSALYLCASSRITRGHTEAFFGQGTRLTVV.

The chain has TRBV2 and TRBJ1-2; D is ambiguous. Trimming pared 8 bases from V and 0 bases from J, leaving 13 bases between. Germline CDR1 and CDR2: SNHLY and FYNNEI. The CDR3 has 14 residues. For the CDR3, the DNA is TGTGCCAGCCTTGCCGGGTTAACTAACTATGGCTACACCTTC. It specifies CASLAGLTNYGYTF.

This clone was recorded once. The chain links TRBV4-2 to TRBJ1-4; no firm D call. The CDR3 sequence is 14 residues long. V dropped 0 bases and J dropped 2 bases, with 4 bases sitting between them. Per germline, CDR1 LGHNA and CDR2 YNFKEQ. The CDR3 DNA reads as TGTGCCAGCAGCCAAGACAGGACTAATGAAAAACTGTTTTTT. It yields the protein CASSQDRTNEKLFF.

This chain links TRBV19 with TRBJ1-1; tentatively, D is TRBD1 (6 bases). Germline lookup yields CDR1 LNHDA and CDR2 SQIVND (reference sequence). This CDR3 is 15 amino acids long. V dropped 9 bases and J dropped 0 bases, with 17 bases sitting between them. CDR3 loop: CASQQGFGMNTEAFF. DNA for the CDR3: TGTGCCAGCCAACAGGGTTTCGGAATGAACACTGAAGCTTTCTTT.

The V call is TRBV15, the J call TRBJ2-2; 8 bases align to TRBD1. Trimming removed 1 base from V and 1 base from J; junction bases left unmatched: 2. The CDR3 is made up of 16 amino acids. Germline values: CDR1 LNHNV, CDR2 YYDKDF (reference sequence). CDR3 DNA sequence: TGTGCCACCAGCAGAGGCGGACAGGGGAACACCGGGGAGCTGTTTTTT. This gives the protein CATSRGGQGNTGELFF. The complete variable domain, with remaining parts taken from reference TRBV15 and TRBJ2-2, reads DAMVIQNPRYQVTQFGKPVTLSCSQTLNHNVMYWYQQKSSQAPKLLFHYYDKDFNNEADTPDNFQSRRPNTSFCFLDIRSPGLGDTAMYLCATSRGGQGNTGELFFGEGSRLTVL.

The V and J genes are TRBV5-1 and TRBJ2-7, with 10 positions matching TRBD1. The CDR3 totals 15 residues. Germline loops: CDR1 SGHRS, CDR2 YFSETQ. Trimming took 1 base from V and 2 from J; bases not matched to a gene: 3. CDR3 loop: CASSLSGTGAYEQYF. For the CDR3, the DNA is TGCGCCAGCAGCTTGTCCGGGACAGGGGCCTACGAGCAGTACTTC.

The chain employs TRBV7-6 and TRBJ1-3; 7 bases map to TRBD1. Unmatched junction bases numbered 7, after V lost 1 base and J lost 1 base. CDR1 is SGHVS, CDR2 FNYEAQ, per germline. The CDR3 runs 17 residues. Written as DNA, the CDR3 is TGTGCCAGCAGCTTAGTGGTCAGGGGGATGTCTGGAAACACCATATATTTT. Translated: CASSLVVRGMSGNTIYF.

The sample holds a few counts of this clone. V and J are TRBV7-9 and TRBJ2-7, with 8 bases aligning to TRBD2. This CDR3 is built from 15 residues. In germline, CDR1 is SEHNR, CDR2 FQNEAQ (reference sequence). The trim removed 0 bases at V and 0 bases at J, leaving 1 base unmatched. The CDR3 reads CASSLATSASYEQYF. The DNA for the CDR3 is TGTGCCAGCAGCTTAGCGACTAGCGCCTCCTACGAGCAGTACTTC.

The rearrangement joins TRBV5-1 to TRBJ1-1; D may be TRBD1 (6 bases). This CDR3 region has 15 residues. Trimming took off 4 bases at V and 1 base at J, with 14 bases between the two ends. Germline CDR1 SGHRS, CDR2 YFSETQ. CDR3 bases: TGCGCCAGCAGCAGAACAGGGATCGGGAACACTGAAGCTTTCTTT. It specifies CASSRTGIGNTEAFF.

This sequence joins TRBV7-8 and TRBJ1-2; D unclear. This CDR3 has 16 amino acids. The ends were cut back, 3 bases at V and 2 bases at J, with 16 bases in the middle. In germline, CDR1 is SGHVS, CDR2 FQNEAQ. In nucleotides, the CDR3 is TGTGCCAGCAGCTTGGGTCATGGAGGAAACAACTATGGCTACACCTTC. Translating gives CASSLGHGGNNYGYTF.

This sequence joins TRBV7-2 and TRBJ1-2; no clear D gene. The CDR3 is made up of 14 amino acids. The germline V gene encodes CDR1 SGHTA and CDR2 FQGNSA. The V end lost 5 bases, the J end lost 8 bases, and 18 bases lay between the germline ends. The CDR3 protein is CASSPPGSVEGYTF. The CDR3 nucleotides read TGTGCCAGCAGCCCCCCGGGGTCGGTGGAGGGCTACACCTTC. Supplemented by reference TRBV7-2 and TRBJ1-2, the full variable domain reads GAGVSQSPSNKVTEKGKDVELRCDPISGHTALYWYRQSLGQGLEFLIYFQGNSAPDKSGLPSDRFSAERTGGSVSTLTIQRTQQEDSAVYLCASSPPGSVEGYTFGSGTRLTVV.

This sequence joins TRBV3-1 (or the pseudogene TRBV3-2) and TRBJ1-1, with D maybe TRBD1 (5 bases). Germline V gene data show CDR1 as LGHDT and CDR2 as YNNKEL (reference sequence). V shed 3 bases and J shed 6 bases, with 11 bases lying between them. The CDR3 is 13 residues long. CDR3 DNA sequence: TGTGCCAGCAGCCACGGGGGGACCGCTGAAGCTTTCTTT. Its protein is CASSHGGTAEAFF.

This clone was observed a single time. V and J are TRBV18 and TRBJ1-4; unclear D gene. V gave up 2 bases and J gave up 11 bases, with 21 bases separating them. CDR1 KGHSH and CDR2 LQKENI come from the germline V gene. The CDR3 spans 16 residues. The CDR3 DNA is TGTGCCAGCTCACCATTCGGCGGGCCTGGGGTGGAGAAACTGTTTTTT. Translation: CASSPFGGPGVEKLFF.